This TCR beta chain is from a study of blood T cell repertoires in COVID-19. On the study more broadly: There were acute and convalescent COVID-19 samples, and they came from the United States, Italy and Spain.

CDR3 length: 17 amino acids. V shed 2 bases, J shed 3 bases, and the junction held 12 bases outside the gene matches. CDR1 and CDR2 from the germline V gene are SGDLS and YYNGEE. This clone was counted ten times or more. Method: immunoSEQ multiplex PCR; TCRdb's copy keeps in-frame clones and lacks some. The top ten hold under 3% of the sample, which has about 230,000 clones, 83% seen once. The source of this sequence is a woman in her sixties or seventies with active or convalescent COVID-19. The sample consisted of peripheral blood. The J gene is TRBJ2-3, the V gene TRBV9; TRBD2 aligns across 7 bases. The CDR3 reads CASSVGGSGQPTDTQYF. The CDR3, as DNA: TGTGCCAGCAGCGTGGGGGGTAGCGGGCAGCCGACAGATACGCAGTATTTT.